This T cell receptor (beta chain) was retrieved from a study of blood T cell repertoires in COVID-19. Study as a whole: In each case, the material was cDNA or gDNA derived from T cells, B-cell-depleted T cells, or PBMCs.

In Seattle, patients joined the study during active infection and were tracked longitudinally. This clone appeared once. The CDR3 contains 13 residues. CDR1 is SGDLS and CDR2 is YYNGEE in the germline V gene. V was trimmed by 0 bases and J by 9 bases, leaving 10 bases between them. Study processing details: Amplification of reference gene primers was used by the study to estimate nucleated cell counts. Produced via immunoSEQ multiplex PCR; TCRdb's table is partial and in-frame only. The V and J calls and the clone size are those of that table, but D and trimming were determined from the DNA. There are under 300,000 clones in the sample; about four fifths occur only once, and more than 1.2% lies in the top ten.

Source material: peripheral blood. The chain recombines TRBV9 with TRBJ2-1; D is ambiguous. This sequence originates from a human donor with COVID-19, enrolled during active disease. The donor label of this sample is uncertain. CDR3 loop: CASSVVIVSEQFF. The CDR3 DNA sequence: TGTGCCAGCAGCGTAGTAATTGTGTCTGAGCAGTTCTTC. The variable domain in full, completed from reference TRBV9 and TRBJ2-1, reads DSGVTQTPKHLITATGQRVTLRCSPRSGDLSVYWYQQSLDQGLQFLIQYYNGEERAKGNILERFSAQQFPDLHSELNLSSLELGDSALYFCASSVVIVSEQFFGPGTRLTVL.